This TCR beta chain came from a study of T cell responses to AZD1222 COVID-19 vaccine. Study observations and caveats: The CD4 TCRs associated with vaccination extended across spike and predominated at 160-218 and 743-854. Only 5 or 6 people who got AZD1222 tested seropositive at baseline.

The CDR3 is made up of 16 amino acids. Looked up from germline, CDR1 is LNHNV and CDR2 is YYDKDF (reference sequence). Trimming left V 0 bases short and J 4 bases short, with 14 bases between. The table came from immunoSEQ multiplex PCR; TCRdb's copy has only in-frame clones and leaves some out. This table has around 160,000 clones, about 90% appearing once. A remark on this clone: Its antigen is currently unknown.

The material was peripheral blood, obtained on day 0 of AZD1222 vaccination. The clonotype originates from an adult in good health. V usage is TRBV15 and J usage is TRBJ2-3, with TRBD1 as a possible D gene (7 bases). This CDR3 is CATSRDPGRGADTQYF. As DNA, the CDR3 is TGTGCCACCAGCAGAGATCCGGGCAGGGGGGCAGATACGCAGTATTTT.